Below, 21 T cell receptor beta chains from the same sample are listed, as sequenced in a study of blood T cell repertoires in COVID-19. This table comes from immunoSEQ multiplex PCR, and its TCRdb copy is limited to in-frame clones, with some not included. The repertoire has roughly 170,000 clones, under 85% of them found once; the top ten carry approximately 7%. The material sequenced was peripheral blood. Source of these receptors: a human donor in a cohort sampled during active COVID-19.

This chain uses TRBV9 with TRBJ2-6, with unresolved D. The CDR3 is made up of 17 amino acids. The V end was cut by 3 bases, the J end by 6 bases, with 19 bases between. Looked up from germline, CDR1 is SGDLS and CDR2 is YYNGEE. CDR3 nucleotides: TGTGCCAGCAGCGCCTCGGGTTCTATCGTTGAGGCCAACGTCCTGACTTTC. The encoded protein is CASSASGSIVEANVLTF.

This chain links TRBV4-1 with TRBJ1-2; 7 bases agree with TRBD1. The junction had 14 bases not matched to a gene; V was cut back by 3 bases and J by 1 base. CDR1 MGHRA and CDR2 YSYEKL come from the germline V gene. This CDR3 region has 18 residues. The CDR3 DNA follows: TGCGCCAGCAGCCACACCCCTCCCCCGACAGGGTATAACTATGGCTACACCTTC. This translates into CASSHTPPPTGYNYGYTF.

The chain recombines TRBV4-1 with TRBJ2-7, with 10 bases lining up with TRBD1. V was clipped by 5 bases and J by 6 bases; unmatched bases: 10. The germline gives CDR1 MGHRA, CDR2 YSYEKL. This CDR3 contains 15 residues. In DNA form, the CDR3 reads TGCGCCAGCAGCGCTCCGGGACAGGGGATCGTCGAGCAGTACTTC. Translating it yields CASSAPGQGIVEQYF.

This clone has more than one count but fewer than ten. This chain links TRBV7-9 with TRBJ2-7; D may be TRBD2 (6 bases). The germline gives CDR1 SEHNR, CDR2 FQNEAQ (reference sequence). The CDR3 is made up of 16 amino acids. The ends were cut back, 10 bases at V and 5 bases at J, with 27 bases in the middle. The CDR3 nucleotides read TGTGCCACCAGTCAGCCGAGGGAGGCCGTCTTCGACGAGCAGTACTTC. This sequence encodes CATSQPREAVFDEQYF.

V is TRBV19 and J is TRBJ2-1; 11 bases agree with TRBD2. Germline-derived CDR1 and CDR2 are LNHDA and SQIVND (reference sequence). Trimming removed 5 bases from V and 0 bases from J; junction bases left unmatched: 3. The CDR3 has 16 amino acids. The CDR3 loop is CASSPSGGYSYNEQFF. In nucleotides, the CDR3 is TGTGCCAGTAGTCCTAGCGGGGGGTACTCCTACAATGAGCAGTTCTTC.

The chain combines TRBV6-1 with TRBJ1-2; D is undetermined. The V gene's germline CDR1 is MNHNS and CDR2 SASEGT. This CDR3 has 17 amino acids. V gave up 2 bases and J gave up 4 bases, with 20 bases separating them. As DNA, the CDR3 is TGTGCCAGCAGTGAAAATGGGAGACCCCCTCTGGCCTATGGCTACACCTTC. This sequence encodes CASSENGRPPLAYGYTF.

This chain joins TRBV6-5 and TRBJ1-2, with TRBD1 matching over 8 bases. The CDR3 sequence is 14 residues long. With V trimmed by 6 bases and J by 6 bases, 9 bases remained unmatched. Germline V gene data show CDR1 as MNHEY and CDR2 as SVGAGI. CDR3 in DNA: TGTGCCAGCAGAGCCGGGACAGGTCCCCATGGCTACACCTTC. Its translation: CASRAGTGPHGYTF.

The chain recombines TRBV19 with TRBJ2-2, with D maybe TRBD1 (5 bases). The V gene lost 3 bases and the J gene lost 1 base, with 15 bases spanning the gap. Germline V CDR1 and CDR2: LNHDA, SQIVND (reference sequence). CDR3 length: 17 amino acids. The CDR3 is CASSIGQQVGNTGELFF. The CDR3 nucleotides read TGTGCCAGTAGTATTGGGCAACAGGTTGGGAACACCGGGGAGCTGTTTTTT.

The chain carries TRBV27 and TRBJ1-5; perhaps TRBD1 as D (5 bases). Per germline, CDR1 MNHEY and CDR2 SMNVEV (reference sequence). The CDR3 has 13 residues. The V gene lost 4 bases and the J gene lost 2 bases, with 6 bases spanning the gap. This CDR3 is CASSSTGNQPQHF. CDR3 coding DNA: TGTGCCAGCAGTTCGACAGGCAATCAGCCCCAGCATTTT.

The CDR3 loop is CASSPQGYSNQPQHF. CDR3 bases: TGTGCCAGCAGCCCACAGGGCTATAGCAATCAGCCCCAGCATTTT. The chain uses TRBV3-1 (or the pseudogene TRBV3-2) and TRBJ1-5; D is perhaps TRBD1 (6 bases). Between the trimmed V and J ends, which lost 4 bases and 0 bases, there was a span of 10 bases. The length of the CDR3 is 15 residues. Per germline, CDR1 LGHDT and CDR2 YNNKEL (reference sequence).

This chain connects TRBV5-4 to TRBJ2-1; TRBD2 is a possible D gene (7 bases). CDR1 is SGHNT and CDR2 is YYREEE in the germline V gene (reference sequence). The V and J ends lost 9 bases and 2 bases respectively, with 15 bases between them. The CDR3 totals 14 residues. The CDR3 region is CATVEGGAYNEQFF. CDR3 sequence (DNA): TGTGCCACAGTGGAGGGGGGGGCCTACAATGAGCAGTTCTTC.

The V call is TRBV4-1, the J call TRBJ1-2; tentative D call: TRBD1 (5 bases). Germline V gives CDR1 MGHRA, CDR2 YSYEKL. The CDR3 covers 17 residues. V lost 0 bases and J lost 4, with 18 bases in between. The CDR3 region has the DNA TGCGCCAGCAGCCAAGATGGAGACGGACATGCCACCTATGGCTACACCTTC. Encoded protein: CASSQDGDGHATYGYTF.

This CDR3 is CASSPVAASYNEQFF. The CDR3 nucleotides read TGTGCCAGCAGTCCTGTAGCGGCGTCCTACAATGAGCAGTTCTTC. The genes are TRBV6-6 and TRBJ2-1; tentative D call: TRBD2 (6 bases). V lost 5 bases to trimming and J lost 1 base, with 12 bases between them. The germline gives CDR1 MNHNY, CDR2 SVGAGI (reference sequence). The CDR3 covers 15 residues.

This chain uses TRBV2 with TRBJ1-4, with D maybe TRBD1 (5 bases). V lost 6 bases, J lost 6 bases, and 8 bases lay in between. The germline gives CDR1 SNHLY, CDR2 FYNNEI. The CDR3 totals 12 residues. The CDR3 loop is CASRGEDEKLFF. For the CDR3, the DNA is TGTGCCAGCAGGGGGGAGGATGAAAAACTGTTTTTT.

V is TRBV10-3 and J is TRBJ1-6; TRBD1 might be the D (5 bases). V dropped 3 bases and J dropped 10 bases, with 13 bases sitting between them. The CDR3 extends over 14 amino acids. Germline assignment: CDR1 ENHRY and CDR2 SYGVKD. As DNA, the CDR3 is TGTGCCATCAGTGAATCTCTCCCAGGGTCACCCCTCCACTTT. Its translation: CAISESLPGSPLHF.

The chain is built from TRBV19 and TRBJ1-1; D unresolved. The length of the CDR3 is 15 residues. The V end was cut by 3 bases, the J end by 4 bases, with 15 bases between. CDR1 and CDR2 from the germline V gene are LNHDA and SQIVND (reference sequence). The CDR3 bases are TGTGCCAGTAGTATGGAACACGTGTCGGGCACTGAAGCTTTCTTT. Translated: CASSMEHVSGTEAFF.

The chain combines TRBV5-4 with TRBJ2-3; maybe TRBD1 (6 bases). The V and J ends lost 4 bases and 1 base respectively, with 10 bases between them. The CDR3 length is 14 residues. In germline, CDR1 is SGHNT, CDR2 YYREEE (reference sequence). The CDR3 region has the DNA TGTGCCAGCAGCCAGAGACAGGGCACAGATACGCAGTATTTT. Its translation is CASSQRQGTDTQYF.

The rearrangement uses TRBV28 and TRBJ2-7, with D possibly matching TRBD1 (5 bases). Germline V gene lookup returns CDR1 MDHEN and CDR2 SYDVKM. V was shortened by 4 bases and J by 3 bases, with 10 bases between the two germline ends. This CDR3 is built from 13 residues. The CDR3 DNA reads as TGTGCCAGCAGTTGGGGCAAATACTACGAGCAGTACTTC. It translates to CASSWGKYYEQYF.

The J gene is TRBJ2-5, the V gene TRBV6-5, with D maybe TRBD2 (5 bases). Germline loops: CDR1 MNHEY, CDR2 SVGAGI. Trimming took 7 bases from V and 1 from J, leaving 13 bases between them. This CDR3 region has 14 residues. The CDR3, as DNA: TGTGCCAGCATTCGAAGGACTGGCCAAGAGACCCAGTACTTC. Protein product: CASIRRTGQETQYF.

The rearrangement links TRBV9 to TRBJ2-6; 9 positions agree with TRBD1. Trimming at V came to 3 bases and at J to 1 base, leaving 8 bases not matched to a gene. The CDR3 has 18 amino acids. Per germline, CDR1 SGDLS and CDR2 YYNGEE. Written as DNA, the CDR3 is TGTGCCAGCAGCGCAAACAGGGGGCGCAGGTCTGGGGCCAACGTCCTGACTTTC. This gives the protein CASSANRGRRSGANVLTF.

The J gene is TRBJ1-6, the V gene TRBV4-2; D remains ambiguous. The germline V gene encodes CDR1 LGHNA and CDR2 YNFKEQ. V was cut by 0 bases and J by 8 bases, with 14 bases left in between. The CDR3 has 16 residues. The CDR3 nucleotides are TGTGCCAGCAGCCAAGATCTTTCGGCCGAGGATTCACCCCTCCACTTT. Residues: CASSQDLSAEDSPLHF.